These 30 T cell receptor beta chains were all obtained from the same sample, sequenced in a study of T cells of healthy individuals. TCRdb called the 5' RACE reads again in MiXCR, with one record for every CDR3 protein. The sample carries approximately 100,000 distinct CDR3 sequences, approximately 16% recorded once. Receptors were obtained from a human donor in good health.

In its sample, this clonotype was seen many times. This chain uses TRBV9 with TRBJ2-6; D is possibly TRBD2 (5 bases). The CDR3 has 15 amino acids. V shed 2 bases and J shed 2 bases, with 8 bases lying between them. Germline V CDR1 and CDR2: SGDLS, YYNGEE. Here the CDR3 reads CASSVSVTGANVLTF. The CDR3 nucleotides read TGTGCCAGCAGCGTTAGCGTAACTGGGGCCAACGTCCTGACTTTC. Looking up the rest from reference TRBV9 and TRBJ2-6 gives the full variable domain: DSGVTQTPKHLITATGQRVTLRCSPRSGDLSVYWYQQSLDQGLQFLIQYYNGEERAKGNILERFSAQQFPDLHSELNLSSLELGDSALYFCASSVSVTGANVLTFGAGSRLTVL.

Many counts were recorded for this clonotype. The chain is built from TRBV14 and TRBJ1-6; D remains unclear. The V and J ends lost 4 bases and 0 bases respectively, with 10 bases between them. There are 16 residues in the CDR3. Germline CDR1 reads SGHDN; CDR2 reads FVKESK. The CDR3 loop is CASSPLTSSYNSPLHF. The CDR3 DNA reads as TGTGCCAGCAGCCCTCTCACGAGCTCCTATAATTCACCCCTCCACTTT.

This clonotype was seen only a few times. CDR3 protein: CASSIGGISTDTQYF. The CDR3 DNA follows: TGTGCCAGTAGTATCGGTGGGATCAGCACAGATACGCAGTATTTT. The gene calls are TRBV19 and TRBJ2-3; D is ambiguous. The CDR3 runs to 15 residues. Looked up from germline, CDR1 is LNHDA and CDR2 is SQIVND (reference sequence). The germline V and J ends were trimmed by 3 bases and 0 bases, with 10 bases remaining between them.

The chain combines TRBV24-1 with TRBJ2-7, with a weak D call TRBD2 (6 bases). The ends were cut back, 6 bases at V and 3 bases at J, with 11 bases in the middle. Per germline, CDR1 KGHDR and CDR2 SFDVKD. The length of the CDR3 is 13 residues. This CDR3 reads CATSTRGNYEQYF. CDR3 DNA sequence: TGTGCCACCAGTACACGGGGGAACTACGAGCAGTACTTC.

This clonotype was observed a handful of times. The gene calls are TRBV20-1 and TRBJ1-1; tentative D call: TRBD1 (6 bases). The germline CDR1 and CDR2 sequences are DFQATT and SNEGSKA (reference sequence). This CDR3 is built from 14 residues. V was cut by 6 bases and J by 4 bases, with 18 bases left in between. The DNA for the CDR3 is TGCAGTGCCATGCTACAGGGTGAGAGCACTGAAGCTTTCTTT. It specifies CSAMLQGESTEAFF.

There are many counts of this clonotype. V usage is TRBV6-6 and J usage is TRBJ1-2; possible D gene TRBD1, 5 bases. The CDR3 runs to 14 residues. The germline V and J ends were trimmed by 4 bases and 4 bases, with 13 bases remaining between them. CDR1 and CDR2 (germline): MNHNY, SVGAGI (reference sequence). CDR3 bases: TGTGCCAGCAGTTGGGACGGAGGGACCTATGGCTACACCTTC. This translates into CASSWDGGTYGYTF.

The chain employs TRBV18 and TRBJ1-1; D perhaps matches TRBD1 (6 bases). V was clipped by 6 bases and J by 10 bases, with 15 bases between them. This CDR3 is 12 amino acids long. CDR1 is KGHSH and CDR2 is LQKENI in the germline V gene. The DNA of the CDR3 is TGTGCCAGCTCGCCCAGGGGTGAGGGAGCTTTCTTT. Translating gives CASSPRGEGAFF.

The chain combines TRBV20-1 with TRBJ2-7; 10 bases align to TRBD2. The CDR3 is 16 amino acids. In germline, CDR1 is DFQATT, CDR2 SNEGSKA (reference sequence). With V trimmed by 0 bases and J by 6 bases, 11 bases remained unmatched. CDR3 protein: CSARDGAGTSVIEQYF. In nucleotides, the CDR3 is TGCAGTGCTAGAGATGGGGCAGGGACTAGCGTCATCGAGCAGTACTTC.

The rearrangement links TRBV27 to TRBJ2-2; 9 bases fit TRBD1. The trim removed 4 bases at V and 4 bases at J, leaving 4 bases unmatched. Germline CDR1 MNHEY, CDR2 SMNVEV (reference sequence). This CDR3 region has 15 residues. The CDR3 nucleotides read TGTGCCAGCAGTTCTTACAGGGGGCCCACCGGGGAGCTGTTTTTT. Translating it yields CASSSYRGPTGELFF.

At least ten counts were recorded for this clonotype. The rearrangement joins TRBV18 to TRBJ1-4, with no clear D. CDR1 and CDR2 from the germline V gene are KGHSH and LQKENI. The CDR3 covers 13 residues. V shed 2 bases and J shed 6 bases, with 7 bases lying between them. As DNA, the CDR3 is TGTGCCAGCTCACCAACGGGCTATGAAAAACTGTTTTTT. Translating it yields CASSPTGYEKLFF.

This clonotype was seen repeatedly, ten times or more. The chain has TRBV5-6 and TRBJ2-1; TRBD2 agrees at 10 bases. V lost 0 bases, J lost 9 bases, and 6 bases stayed unmatched. The CDR3 totals 15 residues. In germline, CDR1 is SGHDT, CDR2 YYEEEE. The CDR3 sequence: CASSLGLAGDSEQFF. The CDR3 coding sequence is TGTGCCAGCAGCTTGGGGCTAGCGGGAGACAGTGAGCAGTTCTTC.

This clonotype was observed a handful of times. The chain is built from TRBV7-9 and TRBJ2-2; D ambiguous. The V gene's germline CDR1 is SEHNR and CDR2 FQNEAQ (reference sequence). V was shortened by 0 bases and J by 9 bases, with 5 bases between the two germline ends. CDR3 length: 12 residues. The CDR3: CASSLADRELFF. The CDR3, as DNA: TGTGCCAGCAGCTTAGCCGACAGGGAGCTGTTTTTT.

The chain couples TRBV20-1 to TRBJ2-2, with TRBD2 identical over 11 bases. V lost 6 bases and J lost 2; bases outside the gene matches: 2. There are 14 residues in the CDR3. Germline CDR1 and CDR2: DFQATT and SNEGSKA (reference sequence). CDR3 amino acids: CSATSGGNTGELFF. The CDR3 DNA follows: TGCAGTGCAACTAGCGGGGGTAACACCGGGGAGCTGTTTTTT.

The chain recombines TRBV7-3 with TRBJ2-1; D is undetermined. The germline V gene has CDR1 SGHTA and CDR2 FQGTGA. The V and J ends lost 5 bases and 0 bases respectively, with 11 bases between them. The CDR3 runs to 15 residues. The CDR3 bases are TGTGCCAGCAGCCCAGCGCGGAGCTCCTACAATGAGCAGTTCTTC. Its protein product is CASSPARSSYNEQFF.

The chain couples TRBV29-1 to TRBJ1-3; tentative D call: TRBD1 (5 bases). The germline V gene has CDR1 SQVTM and CDR2 ANQGSEA. The CDR3 extends over 11 amino acids. Trimming stripped 3 bases from V and 7 bases from J, with 7 bases between. The CDR3 sequence: CSVDRGNTIYF. CDR3 nucleotide sequence: TGCAGCGTTGACCGGGGGAACACCATATATTTT. The variable domain in full, with the rest retrieved from reference TRBV29-1 and TRBJ1-3, is SAVISQKPSRDICQRGTSLTIQCQVDSQVTMMFWYRQQPGQSLTLIATANQGSEATYESGFVIDKFPISRPNLTFSTLTVSNMSPEDSSIYLCSVDRGNTIYFGEGSWLTVV.

This chain connects TRBV12-3 or TRBV12-4 to TRBJ1-5, with 9 positions matching TRBD1. The CDR3 extends over 15 amino acids. The V segment lost 3 bases and the J segment 0 bases; nucleotides outside the gene matches: 0. CDR3 coding DNA: TGTGCCAGCAGTTTGACAGGGGGTAGCAATCAGCCCCAGCATTTT. Protein: CASSLTGGSNQPQHF.

This clonotype was observed a handful of times. The chain joins TRBV3-1 to TRBJ2-7; 7 bases are shared with TRBD1. With V trimmed by 3 bases and J by 7 bases, 9 bases remained unmatched. CDR3 size: 14 residues. Germline CDR1 LGHDT, CDR2 YNNKEL (reference sequence). For the CDR3, the DNA is TGTGCCAGCAGCCATACGGACAGGTCAGGAGAGCAGTACTTC. This translates into CASSHTDRSGEQYF.

The chain's CDR3 is CASSFTDRRAEAFF. The CDR3 nucleotides are TGTGCCAGCAGCTTTACGGACAGGCGGGCTGAAGCTTTCTTT. This sequence joins TRBV7-9 and TRBJ1-1, with 7 bases that match TRBD1. The trim removed 3 bases at V and 6 bases at J, leaving 7 bases unmatched. The CDR3 contains 14 residues. Germline V gives CDR1 SEHNR, CDR2 FQNEAQ (reference sequence).

The chain combines TRBV4-1 with TRBJ2-1, with TRBD1 identical over 10 bases. The CDR3 covers 16 residues. V trimming: 4 bases; J trimming: 7 bases; junction bases outside the gene matches: 10. Germline lookup yields CDR1 MGHRA and CDR2 YSYEKL. This CDR3 reads CASSPIGTGARNEQFF. DNA for the CDR3: TGCGCCAGCAGCCCCATAGGGACAGGGGCGAGGAATGAGCAGTTCTTC.

This clonotype has a count of ten or more. V is TRBV20-1 and J is TRBJ1-2; 7 bases match TRBD1. Germline CDR1 is DFQATT and CDR2 is SNEGSKA (reference sequence). The junction had 4 bases not matched to a gene; V was cut back by 1 base and J by 8 bases. The CDR3 is made up of 12 amino acids. This CDR3 reads CSARVPGQGYTF. As DNA, the CDR3 is TGCAGTGCTAGAGTCCCGGGACAGGGCTACACCTTC.

Only a few counts were recorded for this clonotype. The chain carries TRBV12-3 or TRBV12-4 and TRBJ1-1; 7 bases match TRBD1. This CDR3 contains 14 residues. Trimming took 5 bases from V and 5 from J; bases not matched to a gene: 8. CDR3 bases: TGTGCCAGCAGTCTCAGGGGGGGGAAAACTGAAGCTTTCTTT. Translated, it gives CASSLRGGKTEAFF.

CDR3 sequence: CASSPQQRSEAFF. DNA for the CDR3: TGCGCCAGCAGCCCCCAACAGAGGTCTGAAGCTTTCTTT. V and J are TRBV4-3 and TRBJ1-1, with D unresolved. Germline V gene lookup returns CDR1 LGHNA and CDR2 YSLEER. The CDR3 has 13 residues. V was shortened by 4 bases and J by 6 bases, with 12 bases between the two germline ends.

V gene TRBV28 combines with J gene TRBJ1-5, with 7 positions matching TRBD1. Trimming cost V 5 bases and J 0 bases; bases outside gene matches: 7. The CDR3 runs 16 residues. In germline, CDR1 is MDHEN, CDR2 SYDVKM. The DNA of the CDR3 is TGTGCCAGCAGTCCCGGGACAGTAGCTAGCAATCAGCCCCAGCATTTT. Its protein is CASSPGTVASNQPQHF.

This CDR3 reads CASSIGTGGIRAFF. The DNA of the CDR3 is TGTGCCAGCAGCATAGGGACAGGGGGCATTCGTGCTTTCTTT. The chain is built from TRBV5-6 and TRBJ1-1; 12 bases are a match to TRBD1. Unmatched junction bases numbered 9, after V lost 4 bases and J lost 11 bases. CDR3 length: 14 amino acids. The germline V gene encodes CDR1 SGHDT and CDR2 YYEEEE.

This clonotype was observed a few times. This may be a read error: a much more frequent sequence differs by one nucleotide. This chain connects TRBV20-1 to TRBJ2-7; tentative D call: TRBD1 (6 bases). The V end was cut by 7 bases, the J end by 1 base, with 11 bases between. Per the germline V gene, CDR1 is DFQATT and CDR2 is SNEGSKA (reference sequence). The CDR3 is made up of 12 amino acids. The CDR3 sequence is CSVRGESYEQYF. The CDR3 coding sequence is TGCAGTGTCAGGGGTGAATCCTACGAGCAGTACTTC.

The chain joins TRBV2 to TRBJ1-1, with 9 bases identical to TRBD1. The CDR3 spans 14 residues. Germline CDR1 reads SNHLY; CDR2 reads FYNNEI. V shed 3 bases, J shed 5 bases, and the junction held 4 bases outside the gene matches. The CDR3 spells CASSDVGTGTEAFF. The CDR3 nucleotides are TGTGCCAGCAGTGATGTGGGGACAGGGACTGAAGCTTTCTTT.

This clonotype was observed a handful of times. V and J are TRBV7-2 and TRBJ1-1; the match to TRBD1 covers 7 bases. The CDR3 loop spans 13 amino acids. Germline CDR1 and CDR2: SGHTA and FQGNSA. J lost 3 bases, V lost 4 bases, and 2 bases had no gene match. Written as DNA, the CDR3 is TGTGCCAGCAGCTGGGACAGCTACACTGAAGCTTTCTTT. This sequence encodes CASSWDSYTEAFF. The complete variable domain, with remaining parts taken from reference TRBV7-2 and TRBJ1-1, reads GAGVSQSPSNKVTEKGKDVELRCDPISGHTALYWYRQSLGQGLEFLIYFQGNSAPDKSGLPSDRFSAERTGGSVSTLTIQRTQQEDSAVYLCASSWDSYTEAFFGQGTRLTVV.

This clonotype was counted ten times or more. The chain recombines TRBV11-3 with TRBJ2-5; no firm D call. In germline, CDR1 is SGHNT, CDR2 YENEEA. The CDR3 consists of 15 residues. Trimming took off 1 base at V and 1 base at J, with 10 bases between the two ends. This CDR3 reads CASSLGLGGQETQYF. The CDR3 bases are TGTGCCAGCAGCTTAGGACTCGGCGGCCAAGAGACCCAGTACTTC.

This clonotype was observed many times. V usage is TRBV27 and J usage is TRBJ2-7; D is ambiguous. The CDR3 contains 12 residues. CDR1 and CDR2 (germline): MNHEY, SMNVEV (reference sequence). Trimming cost V 7 bases and J 5 bases, with 12 bases left between them. CDR3 region: CASNPPGHEQYF. As DNA, the CDR3 is TGTGCCAGCAACCCCCCGGGCCACGAGCAGTACTTC.

This clonotype was seen a handful of times. The CDR3 protein is CASSLDVGVGMNTEAFF. The CDR3 region has the DNA TGTGCCAGCAGCTTAGATGTCGGTGTTGGGATGAACACTGAAGCTTTCTTT. This chain links TRBV7-2 with TRBJ1-1; D unresolved. Germline V gene data show CDR1 as SGHTA and CDR2 as FQGNSA. With 1 base removed from V and 0 bases from J, the gap between germline ends came to 15 bases. The CDR3 is 17 residues long. The variable domain in full, completed from reference TRBV7-2 and TRBJ1-1, reads GAGVSQSPSNKVTEKGKDVELRCDPISGHTALYWYRQSLGQGLEFLIYFQGNSAPDKSGLPSDRFSAERTGGSVSTLTIQRTQQEDSAVYLCASSLDVGVGMNTEAFFGQGTRLTVV.